These 17 T cell receptor beta chains originate from one sample sequenced in a study of tumor-infiltrating lymphocytes in primary liver carcinoma. Extraction also yielded germline DNA, while blood RNA was obtained from unsorted whole blood. TCR beta cDNA was made from 450 to 600 ng total RNA with a constant-region primer. A slightly modified ARM-PCR protocol with three nested multiplex PCR rounds produced these TCR beta libraries. The two initial PCR rounds, about 9 cycles each, used TRBV1-TRBV30 forward and C-beta reverse primers. TCRdb used MiXCR to reprocess the multiplex PCR reads, holding one entry per CDR3 protein. The repertoire holds around 210,000 distinct CDR3 sequences, with less than 75% as singletons. The material sequenced was peripheral blood. These receptors came from a woman aged 60-70 years with primary liver carcinoma and hepatitis B virus infection.

About this clonotype itself: A much larger clone differs by one base, so this may be a read error. This chain connects TRBV6-5 to TRBJ1-2; D gene ambiguous. The germline gives CDR1 MNHEY, CDR2 SVGAGI. Trimming took off 5 bases at V and 10 bases at J, with 20 bases between the two ends. The CDR3 is 14 amino acids. CDR3 DNA: TGTGCCAGCAGTAACACCGGGAGATCGGGTGTCTACACCTTC. This sequence encodes CASSNTGRSGVYTF.

This clonotype was recorded once. At one end the junction does not follow the germline gene, possibly because of a read error. The V gene is TRBV5-8, the J gene TRBJ2-1, with TRBD2 matching 7 bases. This CDR3 is built from 16 residues. Germline CDR1 reads SGHTS; CDR2 reads YDEGEE. CDR3 sequence reads: CASSLPSGTLGNEQFF. CDR3 coding DNA: TGTGCTAGCAGCTTACCCAGCGGGACCCTTGGCAATGAGCAGTTCTTC.

About this clonotype: The conserved final phenylalanine or tryptophan is absent from the CDR3, which likely points to a read error. This chain uses TRBV11-3 with TRBJ2-1; D not certain. This CDR3 has 15 residues. V lost 5 bases to trimming and J lost 4 bases, with 15 bases between them. Germline assignment: CDR1 SGHNT and CDR2 YENEEA. CDR3 loop: CASSPIGTNYNEQFI. CDR3 coding DNA: TGTGCCAGCAGCCCAATCGGAACGAATTACAATGAGCAGTTCATC.

Note on this clonotype: The junction does not match germline at one end; this may be a read error. The chain carries TRBV11-2 and TRBJ2-3; D is ambiguous. The CDR3 has 14 residues. CDR1 SGHAT and CDR2 FQNNGV come from the germline V gene. The CDR3 protein is CASSSSFTGDTRYF. The CDR3 region has the DNA TGTGCCAGCAGCTCGTCCTTCACTGGGGATACGCGGTACTTT.

At least ten counts were recorded for this clonotype. This may come from a read error, since a much larger clone is one base off. V is TRBV11-1 and J is TRBJ2-1; tentatively, D is TRBD2 (6 bases). There are 11 residues in the CDR3. The germline V gene encodes CDR1 SGHAT and CDR2 FQDESV (reference sequence). CDR3: CASSAPGVQSF. The CDR3 bases are TGTGCCAGCAGCGCCCCGGGGGTACAGTCCTTC.

This clonotype was seen just once. This chain links TRBV11-2 with TRBJ2-1, with TRBD2 matching over 8 bases. The CDR3 covers 15 residues. Germline CDR1 and CDR2: SGHAT and FQNNGV. The V gene end was trimmed by 5 bases and the J gene end by 10 bases; junction bases not matched to a gene: 13. CDR3 sequence reads: CASSLPGLVALEQFF. Here the CDR3 DNA reads TGTGCCAGCAGCCTTCCGGGACTAGTGGCGCTGGAGCAGTTCTTC.

Worth noting for this clonotype: The junction departs from the called germline gene at one end, perhaps through a read error. This chain uses TRBV11-2 with TRBJ1-1; D not resolved. The CDR3 totals 13 residues. The V gene's germline CDR1 is SGHAT and CDR2 FQNNGV. The CDR3 reads CASSSPPSTGAFF. As DNA, the CDR3 is TGTGCCAGTAGCTCACCCCCAAGTACTGGAGCTTTCTTT.

The chain couples TRBV5-1 to TRBJ1-1, with 8 bases matching TRBD1. The V gene end was trimmed by 0 bases and the J gene end by 6 bases; junction bases not matched to a gene: 7. This CDR3 has 15 amino acids. CDR1 is SGHRS, CDR2 YFSETQ, per germline. The CDR3: CASSLVGQGSAEAFF. The CDR3 nucleotides read TGCGCCAGCAGCTTGGTCGGACAGGGAAGCGCTGAAGCTTTCTTT. Together with reference TRBV5-1 and TRBJ1-1, the CDR3 gives the full variable domain: KAGVTQTPRYLIKTRGQQVTLSCSPISGHRSVSWYQQTPGQGLQFLFEYFSETQRNKGNFPGRFSGRQFSNSRSEMNVSTLELGDSALYLCASSLVGQGSAEAFFGQGTRLTVV.

This clonotype was observed a few times. A much larger clone lies one base from this, so it may be a read error. The conserved final phenylalanine or tryptophan is absent from the CDR3, which likely points to a read error. The V and J genes are TRBV6-5 and TRBJ1-1; D may be TRBD1 (6 bases). This CDR3 spans 12 amino acids. Germline values: CDR1 MNHEY, CDR2 SVGAGI. V gave up 2 bases and J gave up 8 bases, with 9 bases separating them. CDR3: CASSYGGLEAFL. The CDR3 coding sequence is TGTGCCAGCAGTTACGGGGGCCTCGAAGCTTTCCTT.

As to this clonotype: Given a much more abundant clone one base away, this may be a read error. The chain links TRBV6-5 to TRBJ1-3; D may be TRBD1 (5 bases). The germline V gene has CDR1 MNHEY and CDR2 SVGAGI. This CDR3 spans 15 amino acids. The CDR3 bases are TGTGCCGGCAGTTTCCGCAGGGACGCTGGAAACACCATATATTTT. The encoded protein is CAGSFRRDAGNTIYF.

As regards this clonotype: A much larger clone is a single base away; this may be a read error. The chain combines TRBV5-4 with TRBJ1-3, with TRBD1 matching over 8 bases. The CDR3 has 15 residues. Germline loops: CDR1 SGHNT, CDR2 YYREEE (reference sequence). CDR3 coding DNA: TGTGCCGGCAGCCCTGGACAGGGACAAGGAAACACCATATATTTT. It specifies CAGSPGQGQGNTIYF.

This rearrangement joins TRBV7-9 to TRBJ2-1; D may be TRBD1 (7 bases). The CDR3 covers 15 residues. Germline CDR1 and CDR2: SEHNR and FQNEAQ (reference sequence). The V and J ends lost 5 bases and 7 bases respectively, with 18 bases between them. For the CDR3, the DNA is TGTGCCAGCAGCCCCCAGACAGGGAGGTTAAATGAGCAGTTCTTC. Residues: CASSPQTGRLNEQFF.

This clonotype was recorded many times. V is TRBV6-1 and J is TRBJ1-1; possible D gene TRBD1, 5 bases. Trimming left V 6 bases short and J 1 base short, with 12 bases between. Germline CDR1 reads MNHNS; CDR2 reads SASEGT. The CDR3 is 14 amino acids. CDR3 residues: CASRAGTENTEAFF. CDR3 bases: TGTGCCAGCAGGGCCGGGACGGAGAACACTGAAGCTTTCTTT.

The chain joins TRBV11-3 to TRBJ2-1, with D unclear. Trimming shortened V by 8 bases and J by 5 bases, and 22 bases separated the two germline ends. In germline, CDR1 is SGHNT, CDR2 YENEEA. The CDR3 length is 16 residues. CDR3 DNA sequence: TGTGCCAGCTCGCCTATAGTGGCCCTTAGCCACAATGAGCAGTTCTTC. This encodes CASSPIVALSHNEQFF.

Of note for this clonotype: Here the CDR3 omits its conserved ending phenylalanine or tryptophan, so a read error is the likely source. No DNA is shown, since the ends of the CDR3 on it are uncertain; the CDR3 is the one TCRdb lists. The CDR3 region is CASSLQGTGNEHFI. The J gene is TRBJ2-1, the V gene TRBV11-2; the DNA was not compared with TRBD1, the D call given in the table. CDR1 is SGHAT and CDR2 is FQNNGV in the germline V gene. The CDR3 length is 14 residues, termini included.

A note on this clonotype: One junction end does not reproduce the germline sequence, and a read error may be involved. This chain connects TRBV5-1 to TRBJ1-4; possibly TRBD1 for D (5 bases). The CDR3 length is 13 residues. CDR1 is SGHRS and CDR2 is YFSETQ in the germline V gene. The CDR3 DNA follows: TGCGCCATCAGCGGGCAGGGAAACGAAAAACTGTTTTTT. Translated: CAISGQGNEKLFF.

The chain is built from TRBV28 and TRBJ2-7; no definite D call. V shed 4 bases and J shed 5 bases, with 15 bases lying between them. This CDR3 is built from 14 residues. The germline V gene has CDR1 MDHEN and CDR2 SYDVKM. CDR3 protein: CASSSPRKTDEQYF. The CDR3 DNA reads TGTGCCAGCAGTTCTCCCCGGAAGACGGACGAGCAGTACTTC.